This T cell receptor beta chain is drawn from a study of human T cells and chemical hapten exposure. MiXCR, applied by TCRdb to the RACE reads, yields one record per CDR3 protein. This table holds around 99,000 distinct CDR3 sequences, around an eighth found once. A few counts support this clonotype. Time point noted: patch test 1, 2 weeks after DPC sensitization. The sample's treatment: therapeutic diphenylcyclopropenone sensitization with weekly scalp DPC. The specimen comprised whole blood, sampled in connection with sensitization to the hapten diphenylcyclopropenone (DPC). This receptor was obtained from a woman in her forties with alopecia areata. Some clones in this sample may be carry-over from other donors' samples.

The CDR3 nucleotides read TGTGCCATCAGTCCCATGGAGGGGTTGAACACTGAAGCTTTCTTT. Translated, it gives CAISPMEGLNTEAFF. The chain carries TRBV10-3 and TRBJ1-1; the D gene is possibly TRBD1 (5 bases). CDR3 size: 15 residues. V was trimmed by 5 bases and J by 0 bases, leaving 13 bases between them. Per the germline V gene, CDR1 is ENHRY and CDR2 is SYGVKD.